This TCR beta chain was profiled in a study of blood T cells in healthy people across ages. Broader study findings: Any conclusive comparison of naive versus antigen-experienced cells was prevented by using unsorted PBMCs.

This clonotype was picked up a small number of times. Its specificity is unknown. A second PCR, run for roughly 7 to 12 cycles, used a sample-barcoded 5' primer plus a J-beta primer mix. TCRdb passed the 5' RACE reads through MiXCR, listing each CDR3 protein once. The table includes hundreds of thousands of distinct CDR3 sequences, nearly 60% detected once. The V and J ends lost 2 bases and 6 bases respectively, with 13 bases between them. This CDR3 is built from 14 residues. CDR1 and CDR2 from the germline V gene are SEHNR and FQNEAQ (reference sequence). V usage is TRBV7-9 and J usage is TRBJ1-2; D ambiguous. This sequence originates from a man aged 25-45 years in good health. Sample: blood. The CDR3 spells CASSLTGEADGYTF. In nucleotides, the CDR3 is TGTGCCAGCAGCTTAACCGGAGAGGCGGATGGCTACACCTTC.